One sample yielded the 10 T cell receptor beta chains listed below, sequenced in a study of technical replicates of blood from a handful of donors (dated by TCRdb to about 2017). Library preparation was by the immunoSEQ multiplex PCR assay. This immuneACCESS table, as held by TCRdb, lists in-frame sequences with V and J called but not all clones. Of the missing ones, under half trace to an unresolved V gene in checked studies; the others have no known cause. This sample comprises just over 60,000 clones, 87% of them detected only once. Around 5.3% of the sample goes to the ten largest clones. The specimen sequenced was PBMCs. Source of these receptors: a human donor in good health. Some clones in this sample may be carry-over from other donors' samples.

V and J are TRBV5-5 and TRBJ1-6, with 7 nucleotides matching TRBD1. Germline V lookup: CDR1 SGHKS, CDR2 YYEKEE (reference sequence). There are 16 residues in the CDR3. After removal of 0 bases from V and 6 bases from J, the junction contained 6 bases not matched to a gene. The CDR3 bases are TGTGCCAGCAGCTTGGTGGGGACAGCGATTAATTCACCCCTCCACTTT. Its translation is CASSLVGTAINSPLHF.

The V and J genes are TRBV7-9 and TRBJ1-1; D may be TRBD1 (5 bases). Trimming stripped 2 bases from V and 5 bases from J, with 15 bases between. The CDR3 loop spans 15 amino acids. The V gene's germline CDR1 is SEHNR and CDR2 FQNEAQ (reference sequence). Here the CDR3 reads CASSLIGQGGTEAFF. The CDR3 DNA is TGTGCCAGCAGCTTAATCGGGCAGGGAGGTACTGAAGCTTTCTTT. Looking up the rest from reference TRBV7-9 and TRBJ1-1 gives the full variable domain: DTGVSQNPRHKITKRGQNVTFRCDPISEHNRLYWYRQTLGQGPEFLTYFQNEAQLEKSRLLSDRFSAERPKGSFSTLEIQRTEQGDSAMYLCASSLIGQGGTEAFFGQGTRLTVV.

This clone was recorded only once. The chain uses TRBV4-3 and TRBJ2-1, with a weak D call TRBD2 (7 bases). Between the trimmed V and J ends, which lost 0 bases and 1 base, there was a span of 10 bases. There are 16 residues in the CDR3. Germline CDR1 reads LGHNA; CDR2 reads YSLEER. Here the CDR3 DNA reads TGCGCCAGCAGCCAAGAGGGAGGGGGTTCCTACAATGAGCAGTTCTTC. Translated: CASSQEGGGSYNEQFF.

The chain has TRBV7-2 and TRBJ2-7; D uncertain. Germline V gene data show CDR1 as SGHTA and CDR2 as FQGNSA. With 4 bases removed from V and 5 bases from J, the gap between germline ends came to 15 bases. The CDR3 runs 14 residues. DNA of the CDR3: TGTGCCAGCAGCTCCCAACCCTTAACGGACGAGCAGTACTTC. This sequence encodes CASSSQPLTDEQYF. Filled out from reference TRBV7-2 and TRBJ2-7, the complete variable domain reads GAGVSQSPSNKVTEKGKDVELRCDPISGHTALYWYRQSLGQGLEFLIYFQGNSAPDKSGLPSDRFSAERTGGSVSTLTIQRTQQEDSAVYLCASSSQPLTDEQYFGPGTRLTVT.

The chain is built from TRBV7-9 and TRBJ1-4, with TRBD1 as a possible D gene (6 bases). Germline V gene lookup returns CDR1 SEHNR and CDR2 FQNEAQ (reference sequence). The CDR3 is 14 amino acids. Trimming took off 5 bases at V and 4 bases at J, with 11 bases between the two ends. CDR3 sequence (DNA): TGTGCCAGCAGCGGCGGACAGTATAATGAAAAACTGTTTTTT. This sequence encodes CASSGGQYNEKLFF.

The CDR3 protein is CASSSQGSPKNIQYF. The CDR3 DNA follows: TGTGCCAGCAGTTCGCAGGGGAGCCCCAAAAACATTCAGTACTTC. The chain employs TRBV5-5 and TRBJ2-4; D is possibly TRBD1 (6 bases). The germline V gene has CDR1 SGHKS and CDR2 YYEKEE (reference sequence). The CDR3 runs 15 residues. The ends were cut back, 5 bases at V and 2 bases at J, with 14 bases in the middle.

The CDR3, as DNA: TGTGCCAGCAGTTACTCGGCCGGGACAGGGGTTACTGAAGCTTTCTTT. It codes for CASSYSAGTGVTEAFF. The chain couples TRBV6-6 to TRBJ1-1; 10 nucleotides line up with TRBD1. The germline gives CDR1 MNHNY, CDR2 SVGAGI (reference sequence). The CDR3 is 16 amino acids. Trimming at V came to 0 bases and at J to 5 bases, leaving 6 bases not matched to a gene.

The J gene is TRBJ1-1, the V gene TRBV10-3; 8 positions agree with TRBD1. Per germline, CDR1 ENHRY and CDR2 SYGVKD. CDR3 length equals 15 residues. V lost 5 bases, J lost 4 bases, and 9 bases stayed unmatched. DNA for the CDR3: TGTGCCATCAGTATGGACAGGGCGGTGATCACTGAAGCTTTCTTT. This gives the protein CAISMDRAVITEAFF.

The CDR3, as DNA: TGTGCCAGCAGTGACGGGAAGGGACTAGCCCAGGCCGGGGAGCTGTTTTTT. Residues: CASSDGKGLAQAGELFF. The chain combines TRBV2 with TRBJ2-2, with TRBD2 identical over 9 bases. After removal of 3 bases from V and 6 bases from J, the junction contained 11 bases not matched to a gene. The germline gives CDR1 SNHLY, CDR2 FYNNEI. The CDR3 has 17 residues. The entire variable domain, with the rest obtained from reference TRBV2 and TRBJ2-2, is as follows: EPEVTQTPSHQVTQMGQEVILRCVPISNHLYFYWYRQILGQKVEFLVSFYNNEISEKSEIFDDQFSVERPDGSNFTLKIRSTKLEDSAMYFCASSDGKGLAQAGELFFGEGSRLTVL.

The V and J genes are TRBV30 and TRBJ2-3; 13 bases are a match to TRBD2. Germline CDR1 and CDR2: GTSNPN and SVGIG (reference sequence). With 1 base clipped from V and 6 bases from J, the junction kept 4 bases outside the gene matches. The CDR3 consists of 15 residues. The CDR3: CAWSAGLAGADTQYF. CDR3 nucleotides: TGTGCCTGGAGTGCCGGACTAGCGGGAGCGGATACGCAGTATTTT.